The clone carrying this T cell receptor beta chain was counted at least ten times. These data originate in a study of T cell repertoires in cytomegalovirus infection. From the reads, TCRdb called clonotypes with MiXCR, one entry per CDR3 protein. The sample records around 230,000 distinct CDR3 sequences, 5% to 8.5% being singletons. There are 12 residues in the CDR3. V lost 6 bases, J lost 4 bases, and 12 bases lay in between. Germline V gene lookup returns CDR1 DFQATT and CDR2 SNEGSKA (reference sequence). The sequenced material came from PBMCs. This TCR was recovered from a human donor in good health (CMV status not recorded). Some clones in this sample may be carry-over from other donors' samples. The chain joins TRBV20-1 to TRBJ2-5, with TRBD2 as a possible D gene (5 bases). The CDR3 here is CSAKDWRETQYF. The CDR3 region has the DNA TGCAGTGCCAAGGACTGGAGAGAGACCCAGTACTTC.